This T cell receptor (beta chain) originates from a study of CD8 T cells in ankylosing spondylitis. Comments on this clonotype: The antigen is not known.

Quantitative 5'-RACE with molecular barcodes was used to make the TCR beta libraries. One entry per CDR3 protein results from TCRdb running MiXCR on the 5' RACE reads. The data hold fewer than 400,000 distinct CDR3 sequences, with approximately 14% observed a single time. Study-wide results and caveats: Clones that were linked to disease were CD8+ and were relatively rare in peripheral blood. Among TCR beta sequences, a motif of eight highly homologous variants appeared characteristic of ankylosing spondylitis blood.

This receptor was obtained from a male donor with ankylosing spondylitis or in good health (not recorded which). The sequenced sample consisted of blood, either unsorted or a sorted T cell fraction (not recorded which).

CDR3: CASSPMGISGQGYNEQFF. Written as DNA, the CDR3 is TGCGCCAGCAGCCCTATGGGAATTAGCGGCCAGGGCTACAATGAGCAGTTCTTC. This rearrangement joins TRBV5-1 to TRBJ2-1, with D tentatively TRBD2 (6 bases). The germline gives CDR1 SGHRS, CDR2 YFSETQ. The CDR3 runs 18 residues. The V gene lost 4 bases and the J gene lost 3 bases, with 23 bases spanning the gap.